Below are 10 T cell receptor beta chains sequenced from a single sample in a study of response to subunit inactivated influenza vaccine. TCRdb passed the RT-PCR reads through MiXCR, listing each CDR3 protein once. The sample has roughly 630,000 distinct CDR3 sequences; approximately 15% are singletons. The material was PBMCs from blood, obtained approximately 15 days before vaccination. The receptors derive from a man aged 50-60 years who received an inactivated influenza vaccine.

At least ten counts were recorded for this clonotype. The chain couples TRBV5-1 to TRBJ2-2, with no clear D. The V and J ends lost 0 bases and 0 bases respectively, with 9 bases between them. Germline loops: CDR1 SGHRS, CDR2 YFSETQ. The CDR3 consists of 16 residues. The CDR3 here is CASSLGHGPNTGELFF. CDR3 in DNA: TGCGCCAGCAGCTTGGGGCATGGTCCGAACACCGGGGAGCTGTTTTTT.

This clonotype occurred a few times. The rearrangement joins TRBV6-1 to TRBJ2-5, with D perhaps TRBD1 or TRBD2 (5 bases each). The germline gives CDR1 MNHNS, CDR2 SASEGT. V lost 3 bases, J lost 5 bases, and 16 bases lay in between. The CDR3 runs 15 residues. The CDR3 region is CASSDGHRGLETQYF. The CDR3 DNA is TGTGCCAGCAGTGACGGACACCGCGGGCTGGAGACCCAGTACTTC.

In DNA form, the CDR3 reads TGTGCCAGTAGCCCACTTGGGGGCAGGGGGCCCAATCAGCCCCAGCATTTT. This gives the protein CASSPLGGRGPNQPQHF. The chain has TRBV19 and TRBJ1-5; 8 bases line up with TRBD1. CDR1 LNHDA and CDR2 SQIVND come from the germline V gene (reference sequence). The trim removed 6 bases at V and 3 bases at J, leaving 13 bases unmatched. The CDR3 contains 17 residues.

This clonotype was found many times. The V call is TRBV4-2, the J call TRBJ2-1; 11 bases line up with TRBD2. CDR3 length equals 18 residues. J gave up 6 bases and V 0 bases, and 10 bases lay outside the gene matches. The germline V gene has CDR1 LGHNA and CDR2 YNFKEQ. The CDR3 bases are TGTGCCAGCAGCCAAGATGGGCAGACTAGCGGGATTTTCAATGAGCAGTTCTTC. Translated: CASSQDGQTSGIFNEQFF.

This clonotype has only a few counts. The CDR3 region has the DNA TGTGCCAGCAGCCCCCCAGGACATATTGGAACTGAAGCTTTCTTT. Amino acids: CASSPPGHIGTEAFF. The chain employs TRBV21-1 and TRBJ1-1; TRBD1, the table's D call, lacks a check against the DNA. TRBV21-1 is a pseudogene. This CDR3 spans 15 amino acids.

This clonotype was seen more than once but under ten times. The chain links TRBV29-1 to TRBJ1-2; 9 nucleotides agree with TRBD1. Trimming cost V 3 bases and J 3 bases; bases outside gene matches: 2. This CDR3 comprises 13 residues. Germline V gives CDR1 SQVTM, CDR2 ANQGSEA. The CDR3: CSVEDRGYYGYTF. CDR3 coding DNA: TGCAGCGTTGAGGACAGGGGTTACTATGGCTACACCTTC.

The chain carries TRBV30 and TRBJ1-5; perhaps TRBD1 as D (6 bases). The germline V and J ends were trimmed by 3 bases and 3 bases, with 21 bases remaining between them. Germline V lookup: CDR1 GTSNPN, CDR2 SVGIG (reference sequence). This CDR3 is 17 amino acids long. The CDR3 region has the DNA TGTGCCTGGAGCGGGGGTCGGACAGCCAGAGCCAATCAGCCCCAGCATTTT. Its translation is CAWSGGRTARANQPQHF.

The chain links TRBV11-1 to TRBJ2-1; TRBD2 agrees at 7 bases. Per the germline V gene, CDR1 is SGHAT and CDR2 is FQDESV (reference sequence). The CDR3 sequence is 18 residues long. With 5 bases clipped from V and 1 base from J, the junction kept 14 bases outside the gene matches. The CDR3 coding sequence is TGTGCCAGCAGCCCCAGGACTAGGGAAAGCGGGTCCTACAATGAGCAGTTCTTC. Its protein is CASSPRTRESGSYNEQFF.

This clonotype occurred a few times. This CDR3 is CASGAVYYEQYF. The CDR3 DNA follows: TGTGCCAGCGGAGCTGTCTACTACGAGCAGTACTTC. This chain joins TRBV28 and TRBJ2-7; D unclear. V lost 8 bases to trimming and J lost 3 bases, with 11 bases between them. This CDR3 has 12 amino acids. Per the germline V gene, CDR1 is MDHEN and CDR2 is SYDVKM.

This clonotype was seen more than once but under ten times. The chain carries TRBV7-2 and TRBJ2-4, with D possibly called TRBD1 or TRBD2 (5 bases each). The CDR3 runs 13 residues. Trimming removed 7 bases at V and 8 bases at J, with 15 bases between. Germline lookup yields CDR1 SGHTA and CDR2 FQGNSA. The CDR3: CASTLPMGDIQYF. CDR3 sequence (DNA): TGTGCCAGCACCCTCCCAATGGGGGACATTCAGTACTTC.